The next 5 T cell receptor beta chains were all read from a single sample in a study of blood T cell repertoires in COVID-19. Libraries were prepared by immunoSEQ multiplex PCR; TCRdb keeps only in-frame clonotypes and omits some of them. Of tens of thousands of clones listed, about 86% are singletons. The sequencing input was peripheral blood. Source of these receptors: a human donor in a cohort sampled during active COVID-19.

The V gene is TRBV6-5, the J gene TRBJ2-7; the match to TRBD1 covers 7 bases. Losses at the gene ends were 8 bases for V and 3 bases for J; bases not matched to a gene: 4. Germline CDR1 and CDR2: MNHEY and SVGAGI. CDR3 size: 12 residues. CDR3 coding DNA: TGTGCCAGCGGGACAGACCTCTACGAGCAGTACTTC. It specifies CASGTDLYEQYF.

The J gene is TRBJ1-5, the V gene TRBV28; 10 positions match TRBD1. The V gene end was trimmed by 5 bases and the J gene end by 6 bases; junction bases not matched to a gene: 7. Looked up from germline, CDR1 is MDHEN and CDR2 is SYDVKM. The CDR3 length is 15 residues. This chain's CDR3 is CASSPQTGGSQPQHF. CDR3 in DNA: TGTGCCAGCAGTCCTCAGACAGGGGGCAGTCAGCCCCAGCATTTT. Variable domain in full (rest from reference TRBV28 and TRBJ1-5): DVKVTQSSRYLVKRTGEKVFLECVQDMDHENMFWYRQDPGLGLRLIYFSYDVKMKEKGDIPEGYSVSREKKERFSLILESASTNQTSMYLCASSPQTGGSQPQHFGDGTRLSIL.

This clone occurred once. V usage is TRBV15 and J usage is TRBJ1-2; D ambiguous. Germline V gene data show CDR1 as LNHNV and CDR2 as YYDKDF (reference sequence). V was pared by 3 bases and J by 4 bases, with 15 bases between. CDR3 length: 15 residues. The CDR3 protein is CATSSTRNYGYGYTF. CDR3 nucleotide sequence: TGTGCCACCAGCAGTACCCGAAACTACGGCTATGGCTACACCTTC.

The CDR3 loop reads CARATGQSSYNEQFF. Here the CDR3 DNA reads TGTGCCAGAGCGACGGGACAGAGCTCCTACAATGAGCAGTTCTTC. The chain uses TRBV19 and TRBJ2-1; TRBD1 agrees at 7 bases. The germline gives CDR1 LNHDA, CDR2 SQIVND (reference sequence). The CDR3 has 15 amino acids. After removal of 9 bases from V and 0 bases from J, the junction contained 8 bases not matched to a gene. The full variable domain, its missing parts supplied by reference TRBV19 and TRBJ2-1, is DGGITQSPKYLFRKEGQNVTLSCEQNLNHDAMYWYRQDPGQGLRLIYYSQIVNDFQKGDIAEGYSVSREKKESFPLTVTSAQKNPTAFYLCARATGQSSYNEQFFGPGTRLTVL.

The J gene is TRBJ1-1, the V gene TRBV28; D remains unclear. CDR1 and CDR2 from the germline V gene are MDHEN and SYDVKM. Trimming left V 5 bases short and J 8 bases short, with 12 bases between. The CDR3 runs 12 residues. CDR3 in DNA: TGTGCCAGCAGTCTCCAGCCCGGGGAAGCTTTCTTT. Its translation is CASSLQPGEAFF.